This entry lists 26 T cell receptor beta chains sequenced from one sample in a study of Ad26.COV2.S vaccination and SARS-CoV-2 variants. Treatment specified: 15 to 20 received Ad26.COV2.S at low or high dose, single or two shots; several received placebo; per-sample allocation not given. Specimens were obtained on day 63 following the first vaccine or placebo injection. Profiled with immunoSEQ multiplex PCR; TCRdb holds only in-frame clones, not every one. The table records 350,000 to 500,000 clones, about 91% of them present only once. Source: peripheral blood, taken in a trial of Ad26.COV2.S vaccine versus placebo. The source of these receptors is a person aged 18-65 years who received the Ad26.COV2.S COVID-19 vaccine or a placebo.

The DNA for the CDR3 is TGTGCCAGCAATATATCCGGGACTCAAGGGAGCAATCAGCCCCAGCATTTT. Its protein product is CASNISGTQGSNQPQHF. V and J are TRBV28 and TRBJ1-5; weak D call: TRBD1 (5 bases). Trimming left V 7 bases short and J 1 base short, with 20 bases between. CDR3 length: 17 residues. The germline gives CDR1 MDHEN, CDR2 SYDVKM.

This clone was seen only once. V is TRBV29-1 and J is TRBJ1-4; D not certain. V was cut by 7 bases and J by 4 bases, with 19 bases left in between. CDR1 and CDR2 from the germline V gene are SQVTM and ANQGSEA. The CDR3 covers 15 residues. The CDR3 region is CSAEAGSALNEKLFF. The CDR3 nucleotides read TGCAGCGCGGAGGCGGGGAGCGCTCTTAATGAAAAACTGTTTTTT.

In DNA, the CDR3 is TGCGCCAGCAGCTTGGTTCAACGGGGGATACAAGAGACCCAGTACTTC. As protein: CASSLVQRGIQETQYF. This chain connects TRBV5-1 to TRBJ2-5, with D tentatively TRBD2 (6 bases). The germline V and J ends were trimmed by 0 bases and 2 bases, with 14 bases remaining between them. This CDR3 has 16 residues. Germline assignment: CDR1 SGHRS and CDR2 YFSETQ.

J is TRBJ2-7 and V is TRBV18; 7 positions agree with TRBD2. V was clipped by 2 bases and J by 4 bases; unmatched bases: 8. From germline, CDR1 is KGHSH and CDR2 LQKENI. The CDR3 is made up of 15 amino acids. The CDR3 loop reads CASSPMEGGRYEQYF. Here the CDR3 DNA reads TGTGCCAGCTCACCAATGGAGGGAGGGAGGTACGAGCAGTACTTC.

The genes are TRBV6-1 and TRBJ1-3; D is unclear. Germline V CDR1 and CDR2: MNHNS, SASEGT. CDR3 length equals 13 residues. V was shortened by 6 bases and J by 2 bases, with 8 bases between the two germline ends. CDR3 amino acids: CASSLITGNTIYF. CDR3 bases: TGTGCCAGCAGCCTTATAACTGGAAACACCATATATTTT.

CDR3: CASSSYSSGQGGDGYTF. CDR3 sequence (DNA): TGTGCCAGCAGTTCTTATTCCAGCGGCCAGGGAGGAGATGGCTACACCTTC. This chain uses TRBV27 with TRBJ1-2, with a weak D call TRBD1 (5 bases). The CDR3 has 17 amino acids. V lost 4 bases and J lost 6, with 24 bases in between. The germline gives CDR1 MNHEY, CDR2 SMNVEV (reference sequence).

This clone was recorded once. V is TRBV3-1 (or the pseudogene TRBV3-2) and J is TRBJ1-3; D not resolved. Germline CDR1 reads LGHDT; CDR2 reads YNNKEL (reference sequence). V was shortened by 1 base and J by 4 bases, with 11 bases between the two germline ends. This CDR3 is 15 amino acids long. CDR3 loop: CASSQVQGYGNTIYF. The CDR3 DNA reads TGTGCCAGCAGCCAAGTTCAAGGATACGGAAACACCATATATTTT.

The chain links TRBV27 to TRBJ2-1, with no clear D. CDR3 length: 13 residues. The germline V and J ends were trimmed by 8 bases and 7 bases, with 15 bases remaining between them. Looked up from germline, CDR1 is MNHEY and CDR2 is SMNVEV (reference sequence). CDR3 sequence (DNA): TGTGCCAGCGGGCGAGGAGTAGGAAATGAGCAGTTCTTC. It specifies CASGRGVGNEQFF.

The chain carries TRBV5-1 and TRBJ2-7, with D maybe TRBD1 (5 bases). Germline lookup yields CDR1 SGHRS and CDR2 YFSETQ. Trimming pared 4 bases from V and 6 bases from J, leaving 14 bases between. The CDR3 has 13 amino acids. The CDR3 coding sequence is TGCGCCAGCAGCCAACAGCCCCAGGGCGAGCAGTACGTC. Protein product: CASSQQPQGEQYV.

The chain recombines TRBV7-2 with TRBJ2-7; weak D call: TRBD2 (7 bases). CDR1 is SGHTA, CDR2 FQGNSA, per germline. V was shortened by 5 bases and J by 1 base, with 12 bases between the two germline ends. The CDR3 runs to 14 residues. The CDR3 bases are TGTGCCAGCAGCCCGGGGGGCGGGTCCTACGAGCAGTACGTC. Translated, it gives CASSPGGGSYEQYV.

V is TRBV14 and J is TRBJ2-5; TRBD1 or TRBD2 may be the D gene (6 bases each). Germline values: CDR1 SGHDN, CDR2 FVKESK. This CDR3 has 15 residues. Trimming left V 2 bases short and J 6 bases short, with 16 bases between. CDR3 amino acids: CASSQQGGIFQTQYF. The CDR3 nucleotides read TGTGCCAGCAGCCAACAAGGGGGGATCTTTCAGACCCAGTACTTC. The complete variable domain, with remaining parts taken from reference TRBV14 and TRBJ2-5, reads EAGVTQFPSHSVIEKGQTVTLRCDPISGHDNLYWYRRVMGKEIKFLLHFVKESKQDESGMPNNRFLAERTGGTYSTLKVQPAELEDSGVYFCASSQQGGIFQTQYFGPGTRLLVL.

This chain's CDR3 is CASRITIPGTGIDTQYF. In DNA, the CDR3 is TGTGCCAGCAGGATAACTATCCCCGGGACAGGGATAGATACGCAGTATTTT. The rearrangement uses TRBV28 and TRBJ2-3; TRBD1 matches 9 bases. V lost 6 bases to trimming and J lost 5 bases; unmatched junction nucleotides: 15. The CDR3 is 17 residues long. Per germline, CDR1 MDHEN and CDR2 SYDVKM.

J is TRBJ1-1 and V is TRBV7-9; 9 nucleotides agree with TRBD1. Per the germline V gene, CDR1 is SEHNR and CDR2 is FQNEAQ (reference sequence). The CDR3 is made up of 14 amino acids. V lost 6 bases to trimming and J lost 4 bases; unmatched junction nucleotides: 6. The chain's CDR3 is CASRGDRVSTEAFF. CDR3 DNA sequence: TGTGCCAGCAGGGGGGACAGGGTTTCCACTGAAGCTTTCTTT.

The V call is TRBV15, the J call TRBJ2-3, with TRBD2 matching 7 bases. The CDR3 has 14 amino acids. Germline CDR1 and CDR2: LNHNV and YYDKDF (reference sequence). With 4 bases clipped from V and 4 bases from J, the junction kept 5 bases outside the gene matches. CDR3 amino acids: CATSMGGSPDTQYF. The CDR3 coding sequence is TGTGCCACCAGCATGGGCGGGAGCCCAGATACGCAGTATTTT.

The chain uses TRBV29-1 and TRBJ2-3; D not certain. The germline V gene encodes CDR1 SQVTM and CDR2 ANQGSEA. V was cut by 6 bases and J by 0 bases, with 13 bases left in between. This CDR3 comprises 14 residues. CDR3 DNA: TGCAGCGTGAGGATGGGTACTAGCACAGATACGCAGTATTTT. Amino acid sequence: CSVRMGTSTDTQYF.

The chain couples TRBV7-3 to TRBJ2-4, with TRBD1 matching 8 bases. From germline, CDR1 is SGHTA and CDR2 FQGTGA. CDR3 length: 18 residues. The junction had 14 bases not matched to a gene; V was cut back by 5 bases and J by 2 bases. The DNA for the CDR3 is TGTGCCAGCAGCCCGACCGGGACAGGCTTTGGGTCCAAAAACATTCAGTACTTC. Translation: CASSPTGTGFGSKNIQYF.

CDR3 sequence reads: CASSLGGSGVTQYF. The CDR3 region has the DNA TGTGCCAGTAGTCTCGGCGGGAGTGGCGTAACGCAGTATTTT. The chain is built from TRBV19 and TRBJ2-3; 7 nucleotides align to TRBD2. Looked up from germline, CDR1 is LNHDA and CDR2 is SQIVND (reference sequence). The V gene end was trimmed by 5 bases and the J gene end by 9 bases; junction bases not matched to a gene: 11. This CDR3 comprises 14 residues.

The CDR3 is CASSREALAGILGTGELFF. The DNA for the CDR3 is TGTGCCAGCTCACGCGAGGCGCTAGCGGGAATATTAGGCACCGGGGAGCTGTTTTTT. This chain links TRBV18 with TRBJ2-2, with 9 positions matching TRBD2. The germline V gene has CDR1 KGHSH and CDR2 LQKENI. The CDR3 totals 19 residues. With V trimmed by 4 bases and J by 4 bases, 16 bases remained unmatched.

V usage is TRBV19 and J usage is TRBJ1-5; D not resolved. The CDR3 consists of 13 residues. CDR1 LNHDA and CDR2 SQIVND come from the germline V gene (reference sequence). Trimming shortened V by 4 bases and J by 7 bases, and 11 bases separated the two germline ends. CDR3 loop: CASSKQDAQPQHF. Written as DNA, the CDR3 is TGTGCCAGTAGTAAACAAGACGCCCAGCCCCAGCATTTT.

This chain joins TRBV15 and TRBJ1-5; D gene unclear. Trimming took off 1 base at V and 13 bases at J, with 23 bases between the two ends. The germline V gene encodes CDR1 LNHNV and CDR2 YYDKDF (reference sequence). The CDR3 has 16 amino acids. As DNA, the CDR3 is TGTGCCACCAGCAGAGCCCCCGGCGCTCTAATGACCCAGCAGCATTTT. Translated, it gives CATSRAPGALMTQQHF. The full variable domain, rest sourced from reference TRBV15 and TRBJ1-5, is DAMVIQNPRYQVTQFGKPVTLSCSQTLNHNVMYWYQQKSSQAPKLLFHYYDKDFNNEADTPDNFQSRRPNTSFCFLDIRSPGLGDTAMYLCATSRAPGALMTQQHFGDGTRLSIL.

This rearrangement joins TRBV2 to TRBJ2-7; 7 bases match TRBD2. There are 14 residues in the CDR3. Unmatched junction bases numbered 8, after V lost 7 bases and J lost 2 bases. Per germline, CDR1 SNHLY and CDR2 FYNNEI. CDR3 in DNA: TGTGCCAGCACCTCGGGGGGAAATCCCTACGAGCAGTACTTC. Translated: CASTSGGNPYEQYF.

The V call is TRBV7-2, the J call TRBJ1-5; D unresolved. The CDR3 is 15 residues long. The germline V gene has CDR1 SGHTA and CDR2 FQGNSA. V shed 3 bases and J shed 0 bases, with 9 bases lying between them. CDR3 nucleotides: TGTGCCAGCAGCTTGGGCAGTTATAGCAATCAGCCCCAGCATTTT. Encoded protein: CASSLGSYSNQPQHF.

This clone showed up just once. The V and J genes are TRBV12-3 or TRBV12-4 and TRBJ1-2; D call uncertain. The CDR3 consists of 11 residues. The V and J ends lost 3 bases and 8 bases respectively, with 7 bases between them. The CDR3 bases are TGTGCCAGCAGTTTTGTCGCAGGCTACACCTTC. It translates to CASSFVAGYTF.

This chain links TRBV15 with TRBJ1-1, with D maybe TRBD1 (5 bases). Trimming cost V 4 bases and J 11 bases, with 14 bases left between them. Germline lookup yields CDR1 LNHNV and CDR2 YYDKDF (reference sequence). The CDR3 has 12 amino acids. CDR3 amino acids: CATSKAVGTAFF. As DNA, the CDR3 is TGTGCCACCAGCAAAGCGGTTGGGACCGCTTTCTTT.

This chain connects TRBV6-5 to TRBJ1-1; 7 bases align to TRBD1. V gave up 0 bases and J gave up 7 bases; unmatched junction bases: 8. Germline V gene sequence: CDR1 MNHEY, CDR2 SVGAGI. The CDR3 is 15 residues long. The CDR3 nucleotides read TGTGCCAGCAGTTACTCGACGGGGCGGGACAGTGAAGCTTTCTTT. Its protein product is CASSYSTGRDSEAFF.

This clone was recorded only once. This CDR3 is CASSYGQDTLWTQYF. CDR3 bases: TGTGCCAGCAGTTACGGACAGGACACCTTGTGGACCCAGTACTTC. The V gene is TRBV6-2 or TRBV6-3, the J gene TRBJ2-5; TRBD1 agrees at 7 bases. Germline V gives CDR1 MNHEY, CDR2 SVGEGT. The CDR3 runs 15 residues. Trimming took 2 bases from V and 7 from J; bases not matched to a gene: 10.